This T cell receptor beta chain was obtained from a study of blood T cell repertoires in COVID-19. About the study: PBMCs, B-cell-depleted T cells, or T cells were the source of the cDNA or gDNA that made up the material.

This CDR3 spans 12 amino acids. V gave up 3 bases and J gave up 12 bases, with 12 bases separating them. Using immunoSEQ multiplex PCR, the repertoire was profiled, and TCRdb retains in-frame clones only, with some absent. The table shows 250,000 to 300,000 clones, with around 78% occurring only once. The chain combines TRBV12-3 or TRBV12-4 with TRBJ2-1; possible D gene TRBD2, 5 bases. The receptor was derived from a man aged 60-69 years who had recovered from COVID-19. Sequencing used peripheral blood. The CDR3 DNA reads TGTGCCAGCAGTTTGAGGGCGGTTGGGCAGTTCTTC. This gives the protein CASSLRAVGQFF.